The subject of this entry is one TCR beta chain. Its antigen is as yet unknown. Assay used: immunoSEQ multiplex PCR; TCRdb lists only in-frame clones, some missing. The table lists 140,000 to 150,000 clones, about 90% of them singletons. The sample originates from a study of T cell responses to AZD1222 COVID-19 vaccine. Germline-derived CDR1 and CDR2 are SGHNT and YYREEE (reference sequence). V lost 0 bases to trimming and J lost 5 bases, with 8 bases between them. This CDR3 comprises 14 residues. Findings and caveats of the study: A reported finding is that nearly half of spike-specific TCRs target unmutated variant regions. A rise in Spike-specific TCR breadth and depth followed two AZD1222 doses. Seropositivity was recorded at baseline in only 6 or 7 AZD1222 recipients. White British donors predominated, females outnumbered males, and clonal diversity was possibly underestimated.

J is TRBJ2-2 and V is TRBV5-4, with D hard to call. This clonotype was obtained from an adult who received the MenACWY meningococcal vaccine as a control. This material consisted of peripheral blood, taken 28 days after the second dose of the MenACWY control vaccine. CDR3 DNA sequence: TGTGCCAGCAGCTTGGTGGACCTTACCGGGGAGCTGTTTTTT. As protein: CASSLVDLTGELFF. Supplemented by reference TRBV5-4 and TRBJ2-2, the full variable domain reads ETGVTQSPTHLIKTRGQQVTLRCSSQSGHNTVSWYQQALGQGPQFIFQYYREEENGRGNFPPRFSGLQFPNYSSELNVNALELDDSALYLCASSLVDLTGELFFGEGSRLTVL.